This T cell receptor (beta chain) comes out of a study of OX40 agonist ivuxolimab in advanced cancers. Across the study: At 0.01 to 10 mg/kg, ivuxolimab was administered intravenously to patients every 2 weeks. The study's findings and limits: Blood T cells, both CD4+ and CD8+, expanded clonally by week 6 at 0.1 to 3.0 mg/kg.

Comment on this clone: The antigen is undetermined.

Trimming removed 2 bases from V and 4 bases from J; junction bases left unmatched: 7. Germline V gene data show CDR1 as MDHEN and CDR2 as SYDVKM. This CDR3 spans 16 amino acids. Repertoires were generated with immunoSEQ multiplex PCR, while TCRdb's copy carries only in-frame clones and drops some. The sample lists about 120,000 clones, 75% to 90% occurring once. This chain uses TRBV28 with TRBJ1-4; 7 nucleotides agree with TRBD1. Sequences were derived from CD4+ or CD8+ T cells sorted from blood, sampled in a trial of the OX40 agonist ivuxolimab. The clonotype was recovered from an adult with an advanced solid tumor such as melanoma, head and neck, liver or kidney cancer. This chain's CDR3 is CASSLGGTVLNEKLFF. The CDR3 DNA reads as TGTGCCAGCAGTTTAGGGGGGACAGTCCTTAATGAAAAACTGTTTTTT.